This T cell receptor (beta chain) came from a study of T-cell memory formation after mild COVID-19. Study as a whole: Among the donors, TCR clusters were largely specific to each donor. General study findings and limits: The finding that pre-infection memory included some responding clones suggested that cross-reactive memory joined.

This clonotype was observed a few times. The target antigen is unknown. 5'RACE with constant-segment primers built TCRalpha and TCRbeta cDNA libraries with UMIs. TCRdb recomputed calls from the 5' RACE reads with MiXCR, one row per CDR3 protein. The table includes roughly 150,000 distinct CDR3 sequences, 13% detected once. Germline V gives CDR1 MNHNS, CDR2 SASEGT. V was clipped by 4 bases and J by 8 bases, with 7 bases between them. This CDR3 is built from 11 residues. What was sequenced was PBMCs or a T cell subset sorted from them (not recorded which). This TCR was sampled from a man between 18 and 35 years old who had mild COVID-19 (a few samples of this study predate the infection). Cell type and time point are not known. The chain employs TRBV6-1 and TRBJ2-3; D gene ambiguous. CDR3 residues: CASSVMGTQYF. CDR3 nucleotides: TGTGCCAGCAGTGTTATGGGTACGCAGTATTTT.